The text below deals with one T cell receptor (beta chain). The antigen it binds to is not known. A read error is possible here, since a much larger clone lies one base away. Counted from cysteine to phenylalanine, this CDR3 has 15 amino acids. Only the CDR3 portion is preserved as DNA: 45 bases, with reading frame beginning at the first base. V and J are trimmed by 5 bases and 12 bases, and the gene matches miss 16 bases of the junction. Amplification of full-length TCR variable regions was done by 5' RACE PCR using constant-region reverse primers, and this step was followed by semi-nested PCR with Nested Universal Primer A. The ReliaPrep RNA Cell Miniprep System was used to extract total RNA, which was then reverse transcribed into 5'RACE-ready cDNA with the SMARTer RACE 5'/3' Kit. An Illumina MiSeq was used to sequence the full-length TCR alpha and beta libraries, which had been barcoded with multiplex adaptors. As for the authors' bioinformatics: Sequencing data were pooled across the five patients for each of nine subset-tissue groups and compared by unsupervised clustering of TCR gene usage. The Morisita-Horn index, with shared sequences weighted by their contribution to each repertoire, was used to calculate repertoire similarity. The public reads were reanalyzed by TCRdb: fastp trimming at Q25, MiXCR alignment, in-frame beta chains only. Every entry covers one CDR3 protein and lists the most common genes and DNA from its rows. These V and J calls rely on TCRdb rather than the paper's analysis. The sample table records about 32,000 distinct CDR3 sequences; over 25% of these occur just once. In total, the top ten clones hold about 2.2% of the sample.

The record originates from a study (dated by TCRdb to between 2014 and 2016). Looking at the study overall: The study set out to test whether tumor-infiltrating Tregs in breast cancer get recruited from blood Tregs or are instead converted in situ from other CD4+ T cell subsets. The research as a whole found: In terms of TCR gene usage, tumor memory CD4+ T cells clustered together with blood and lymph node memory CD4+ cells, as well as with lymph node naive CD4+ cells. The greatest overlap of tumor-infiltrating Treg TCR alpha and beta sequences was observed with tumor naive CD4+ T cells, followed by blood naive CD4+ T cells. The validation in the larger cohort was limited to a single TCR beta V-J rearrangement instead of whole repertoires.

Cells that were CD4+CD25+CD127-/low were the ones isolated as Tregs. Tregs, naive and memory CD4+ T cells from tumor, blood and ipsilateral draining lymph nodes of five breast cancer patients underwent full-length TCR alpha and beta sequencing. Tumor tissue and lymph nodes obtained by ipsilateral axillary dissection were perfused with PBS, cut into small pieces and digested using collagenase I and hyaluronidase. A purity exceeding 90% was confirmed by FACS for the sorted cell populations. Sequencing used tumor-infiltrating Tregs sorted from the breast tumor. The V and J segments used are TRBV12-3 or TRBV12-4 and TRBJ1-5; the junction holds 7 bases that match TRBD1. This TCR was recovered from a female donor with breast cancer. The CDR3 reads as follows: CASSGLGIGGAGQHF. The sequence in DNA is TGTGCCAGCAGTGGCCTCGGGATAGGGGGCGCGGGCCAGCATTTT.